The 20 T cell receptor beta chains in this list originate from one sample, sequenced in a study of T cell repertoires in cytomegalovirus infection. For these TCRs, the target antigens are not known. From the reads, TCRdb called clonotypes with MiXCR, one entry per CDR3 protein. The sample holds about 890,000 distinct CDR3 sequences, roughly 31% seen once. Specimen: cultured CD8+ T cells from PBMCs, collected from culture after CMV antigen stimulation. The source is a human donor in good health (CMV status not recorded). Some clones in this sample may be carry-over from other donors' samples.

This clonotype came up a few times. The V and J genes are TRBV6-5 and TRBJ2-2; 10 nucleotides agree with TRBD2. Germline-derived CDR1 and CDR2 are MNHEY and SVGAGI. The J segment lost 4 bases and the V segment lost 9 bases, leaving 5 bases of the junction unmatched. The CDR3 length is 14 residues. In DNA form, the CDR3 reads TGTGCCAGTAGTACTAGCGGGGCCACCGGGGAGCTGTTTTTT. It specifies CASSTSGATGELFF.

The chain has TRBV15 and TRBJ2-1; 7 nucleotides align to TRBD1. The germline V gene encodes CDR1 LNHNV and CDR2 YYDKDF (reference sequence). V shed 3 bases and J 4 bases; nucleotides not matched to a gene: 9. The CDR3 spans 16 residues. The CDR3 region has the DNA TGTGCCACCAGCAGTCTACAGGGGCCGTTTTACAATGAGCAGTTCTTC. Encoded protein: CATSSLQGPFYNEQFF.

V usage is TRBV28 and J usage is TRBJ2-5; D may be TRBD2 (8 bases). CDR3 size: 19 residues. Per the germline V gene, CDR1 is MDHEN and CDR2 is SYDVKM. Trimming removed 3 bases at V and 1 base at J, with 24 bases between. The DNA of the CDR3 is TGTGCCAGCAGTTTCAGAGGGGGCAGCGGGGGTCGATCCCAAGAGACCCAGTACTTC. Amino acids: CASSFRGGSGGRSQETQYF.

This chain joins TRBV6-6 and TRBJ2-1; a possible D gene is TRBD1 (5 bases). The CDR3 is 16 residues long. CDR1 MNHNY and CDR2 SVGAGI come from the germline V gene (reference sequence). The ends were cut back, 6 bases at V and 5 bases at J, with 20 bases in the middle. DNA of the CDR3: TGTGCCAGCAGCCCCCTCGACAGCAAATGGGACAATGAGCAGTTCTTC. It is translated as CASSPLDSKWDNEQFF.

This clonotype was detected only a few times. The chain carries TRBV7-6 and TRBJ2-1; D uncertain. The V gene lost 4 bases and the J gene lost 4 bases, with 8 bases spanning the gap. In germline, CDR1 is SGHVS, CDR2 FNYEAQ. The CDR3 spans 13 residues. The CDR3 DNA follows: TGTGCCAGCAGCTCCTATGGGTACAATGAGCAGTTCTTC. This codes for CASSSYGYNEQFF. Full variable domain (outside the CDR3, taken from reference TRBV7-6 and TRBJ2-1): GAGVSQSPRYKVTKRGQDVALRCDPISGHVSLYWYRQALGQGPEFLTYFNYEAQQDKSGLPNDRFSAERPEGSISTLTIQRTEQRDSAMYRCASSSYGYNEQFFGPGTRLTVL.

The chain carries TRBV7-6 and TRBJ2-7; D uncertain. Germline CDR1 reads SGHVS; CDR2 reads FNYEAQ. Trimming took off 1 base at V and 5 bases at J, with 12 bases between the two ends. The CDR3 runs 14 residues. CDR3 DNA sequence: TGTGCCAGCAGCTTAGAAGGTTCCCAGGACGAGCAGTACGTC. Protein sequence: CASSLEGSQDEQYV.

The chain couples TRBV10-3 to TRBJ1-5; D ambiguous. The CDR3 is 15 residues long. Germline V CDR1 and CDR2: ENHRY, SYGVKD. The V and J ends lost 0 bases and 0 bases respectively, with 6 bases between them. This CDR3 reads CAISESTYSNQPQHF. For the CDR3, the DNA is TGTGCCATCAGTGAGTCGACCTATAGCAATCAGCCCCAGCATTTT.

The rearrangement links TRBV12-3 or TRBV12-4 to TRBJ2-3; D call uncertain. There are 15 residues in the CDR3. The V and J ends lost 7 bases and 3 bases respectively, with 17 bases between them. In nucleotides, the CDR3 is TGTGCCAGCACCCACGTTGGGGATTGGACAGATACGCAGTATTTT. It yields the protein CASTHVGDWTDTQYF.

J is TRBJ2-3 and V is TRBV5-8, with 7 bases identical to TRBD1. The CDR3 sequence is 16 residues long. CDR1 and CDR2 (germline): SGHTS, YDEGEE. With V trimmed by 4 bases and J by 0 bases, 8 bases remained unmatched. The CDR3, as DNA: TGTGCCAGCAGCCCAGGACAGGCGGGTAGCACAGATACGCAGTATTTT. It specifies CASSPGQAGSTDTQYF. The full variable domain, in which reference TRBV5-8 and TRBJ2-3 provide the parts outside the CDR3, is EAGVTQSPTHLIKTRGQQATLRCSPISGHTSVYWYQQALGLGLQFLLWYDEGEERNRGNFPPRFSGRQFPNYSSELNVNALELEDSALYLCASSPGQAGSTDTQYFGPGTRLTVL.

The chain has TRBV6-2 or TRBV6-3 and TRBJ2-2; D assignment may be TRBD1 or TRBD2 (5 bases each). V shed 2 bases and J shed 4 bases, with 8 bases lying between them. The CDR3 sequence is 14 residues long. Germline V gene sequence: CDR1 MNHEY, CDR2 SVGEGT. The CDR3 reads CASSYARGTGELFF. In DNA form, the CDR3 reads TGTGCCAGCAGTTACGCGAGGGGCACCGGGGAGCTGTTTTTT.

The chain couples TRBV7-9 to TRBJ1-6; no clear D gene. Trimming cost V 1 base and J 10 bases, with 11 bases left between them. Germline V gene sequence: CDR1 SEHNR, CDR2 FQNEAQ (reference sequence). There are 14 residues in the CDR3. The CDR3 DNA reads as TGTGCCAGCAGCTTAGAGGTCGCGCCGTCACCCCTCCACTTT. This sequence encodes CASSLEVAPSPLHF.

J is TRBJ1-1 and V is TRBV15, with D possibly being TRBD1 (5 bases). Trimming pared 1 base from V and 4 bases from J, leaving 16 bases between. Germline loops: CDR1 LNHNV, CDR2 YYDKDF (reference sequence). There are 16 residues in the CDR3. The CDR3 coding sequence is TGTGCCACCAGCAGAGGTGGGACGGTAGGGACCACTGAAGCTTTCTTT. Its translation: CATSRGGTVGTTEAFF.

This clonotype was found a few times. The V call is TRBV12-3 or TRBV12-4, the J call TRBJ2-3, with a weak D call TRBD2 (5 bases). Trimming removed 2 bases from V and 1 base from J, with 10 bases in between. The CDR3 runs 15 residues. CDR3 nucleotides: TGTGCCAGCAGTTTATTTAGCGATGGCACAGATACGCAGTATTTT. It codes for CASSLFSDGTDTQYF.

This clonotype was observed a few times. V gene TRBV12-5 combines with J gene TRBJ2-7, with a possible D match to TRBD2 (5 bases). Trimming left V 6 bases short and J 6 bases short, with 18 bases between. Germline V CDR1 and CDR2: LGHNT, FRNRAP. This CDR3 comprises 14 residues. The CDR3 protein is CASGFSPLRGEQYF. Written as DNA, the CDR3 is TGTGCTAGTGGCTTTTCCCCCCTCCGGGGCGAGCAGTACTTC.

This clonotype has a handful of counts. The chain's CDR3 is CASSYSLDGDSYTDTQYF. CDR3 nucleotide sequence: TGTGCCAGCAGTTACTCATTGGACGGGGACAGCTACACAGATACGCAGTATTTT. V gene TRBV6-6 combines with J gene TRBJ2-3; 7 bases match TRBD1. The CDR3 contains 18 residues. V gave up 0 bases and J gave up 2 bases; unmatched junction bases: 11. Germline V lookup: CDR1 MNHNY, CDR2 SVGAGI (reference sequence).

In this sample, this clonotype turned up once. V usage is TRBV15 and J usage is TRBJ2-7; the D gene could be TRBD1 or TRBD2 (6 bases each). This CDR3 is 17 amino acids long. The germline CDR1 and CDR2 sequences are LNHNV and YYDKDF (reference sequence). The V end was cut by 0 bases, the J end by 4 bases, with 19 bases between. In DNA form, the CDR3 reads TGTGCCACCAGCAGAGATCTTATTAGGGGGGTACGGTACGAGCAGTACTTC. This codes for CATSRDLIRGVRYEQYF.

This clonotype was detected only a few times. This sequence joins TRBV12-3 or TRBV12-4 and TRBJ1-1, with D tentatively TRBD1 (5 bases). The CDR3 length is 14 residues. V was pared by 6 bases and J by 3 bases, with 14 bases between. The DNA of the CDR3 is TGTGCCAGCAGGAGGGCACGGGGGGACACTGAAGCTTTCTTT. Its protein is CASRRARGDTEAFF.

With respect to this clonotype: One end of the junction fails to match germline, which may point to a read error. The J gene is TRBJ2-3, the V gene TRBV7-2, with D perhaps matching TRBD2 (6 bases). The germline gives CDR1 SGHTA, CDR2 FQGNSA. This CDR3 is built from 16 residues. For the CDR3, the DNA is TGTGCCGGCAGCCCTTACCCCGGAGGGTTCACAGATACGCGGTATTTT. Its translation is CAGSPYPGGFTDTRYF.

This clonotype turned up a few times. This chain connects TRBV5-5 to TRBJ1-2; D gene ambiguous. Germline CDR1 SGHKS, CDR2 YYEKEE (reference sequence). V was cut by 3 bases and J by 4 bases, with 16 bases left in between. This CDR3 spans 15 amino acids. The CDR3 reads CASSWGKEVIYGYTF. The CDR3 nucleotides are TGTGCCAGCAGCTGGGGAAAGGAGGTAATCTATGGCTACACCTTC.

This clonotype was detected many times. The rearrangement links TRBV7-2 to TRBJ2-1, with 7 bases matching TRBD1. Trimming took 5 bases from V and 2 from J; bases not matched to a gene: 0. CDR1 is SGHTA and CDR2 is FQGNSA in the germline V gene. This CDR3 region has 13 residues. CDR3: CASSDRAYNEQFF. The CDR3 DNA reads TGTGCCAGCAGCGACAGGGCCTACAATGAGCAGTTCTTC.